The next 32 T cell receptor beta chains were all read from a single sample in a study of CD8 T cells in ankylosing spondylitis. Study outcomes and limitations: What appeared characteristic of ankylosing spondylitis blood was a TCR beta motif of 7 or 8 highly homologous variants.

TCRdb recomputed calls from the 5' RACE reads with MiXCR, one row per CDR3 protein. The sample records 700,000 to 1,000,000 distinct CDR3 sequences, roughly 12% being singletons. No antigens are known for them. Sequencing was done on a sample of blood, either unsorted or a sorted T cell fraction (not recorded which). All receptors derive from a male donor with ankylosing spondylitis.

The CDR3 sequence: CSAGRGAPYEQYF. DNA of the CDR3: TGCAGTGCTGGTCGGGGGGCCCCCTACGAGCAGTACTTC. The rearrangement joins TRBV20-1 to TRBJ2-7, with D possibly TRBD2 on 7 matching bases. Per germline, CDR1 DFQATT and CDR2 SNEGSKA (reference sequence). V was clipped by 5 bases and J by 2 bases, with 13 bases between them. This CDR3 is 13 amino acids long.

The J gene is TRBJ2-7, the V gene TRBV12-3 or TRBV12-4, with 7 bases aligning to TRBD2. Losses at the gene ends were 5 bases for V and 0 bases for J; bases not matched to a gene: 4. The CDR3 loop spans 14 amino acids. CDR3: CASSLRLASYEQYF. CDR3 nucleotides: TGTGCCAGCAGTCTACGACTAGCCTCCTACGAGCAGTACTTC.

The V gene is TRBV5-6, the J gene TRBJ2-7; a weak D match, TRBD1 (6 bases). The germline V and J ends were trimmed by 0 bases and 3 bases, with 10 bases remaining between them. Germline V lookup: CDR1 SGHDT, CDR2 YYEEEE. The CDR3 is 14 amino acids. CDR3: CASSLGDKFYEQYF. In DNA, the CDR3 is TGTGCCAGCAGCTTGGGGGACAAGTTCTACGAGCAGTACTTC.

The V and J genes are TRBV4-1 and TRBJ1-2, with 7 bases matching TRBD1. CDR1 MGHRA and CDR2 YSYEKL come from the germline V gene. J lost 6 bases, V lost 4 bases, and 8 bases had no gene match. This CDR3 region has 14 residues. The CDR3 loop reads CASSRISTGNGYTF. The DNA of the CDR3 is TGCGCCAGCAGCCGGATCTCGACAGGGAATGGCTACACCTTC.

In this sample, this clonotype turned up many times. The CDR3: CSVDSRAGTEAFF. The CDR3 region has the DNA TGCAGCGTTGATTCTCGGGCGGGCACTGAAGCTTTCTTT. The chain has TRBV29-1 and TRBJ1-1; D call uncertain. Germline V lookup: CDR1 SQVTM, CDR2 ANQGSEA. The CDR3 covers 13 residues. V lost 3 bases and J 4 bases, leaving 12 bases between the germline ends.

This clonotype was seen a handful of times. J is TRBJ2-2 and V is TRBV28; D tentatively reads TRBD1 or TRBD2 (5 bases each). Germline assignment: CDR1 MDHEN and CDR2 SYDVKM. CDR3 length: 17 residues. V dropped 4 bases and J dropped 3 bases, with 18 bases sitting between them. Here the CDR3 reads CASSYPGRAEYTGELFF. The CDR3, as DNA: TGTGCCAGCAGTTACCCGGGACGGGCCGAGTACACCGGGGAGCTGTTTTTT.

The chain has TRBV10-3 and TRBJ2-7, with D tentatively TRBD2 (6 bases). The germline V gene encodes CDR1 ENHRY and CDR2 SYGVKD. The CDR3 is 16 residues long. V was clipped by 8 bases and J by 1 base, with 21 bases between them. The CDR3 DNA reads TGTGCCATCCGATCCGTGGAGGGTAAGGGGTCCTACGAGCAGTACTTC. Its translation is CAIRSVEGKGSYEQYF.

The CDR3: CASSRLPGSYEQYF. CDR3 coding DNA: TGCGCCAGCAGCCGTCTCCCTGGGTCCTACGAGCAGTACTTC. The V gene is TRBV4-1, the J gene TRBJ2-7; D is undetermined. The CDR3 extends over 14 amino acids. CDR1 is MGHRA, CDR2 YSYEKL, per germline. Trimming removed 4 bases at V and 1 base at J, with 11 bases between.

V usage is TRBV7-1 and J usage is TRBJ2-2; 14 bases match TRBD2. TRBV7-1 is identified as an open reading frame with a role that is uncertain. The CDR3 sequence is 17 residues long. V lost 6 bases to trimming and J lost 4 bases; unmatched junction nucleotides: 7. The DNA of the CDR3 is TGTGCCAGCAGAGCGACTAGCGGGAGGGCCGGCACCGGGGAGCTGTTTTTT. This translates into CASRATSGRAGTGELFF.

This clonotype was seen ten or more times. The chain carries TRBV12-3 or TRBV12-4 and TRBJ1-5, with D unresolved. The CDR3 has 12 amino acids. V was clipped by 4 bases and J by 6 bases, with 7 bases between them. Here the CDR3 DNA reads TGTGCCAGCAGTTACGAGGGTCAGCCCCAGCATTTT. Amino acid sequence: CASSYEGQPQHF.

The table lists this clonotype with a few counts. CDR3 sequence: CATQHLRTSYSNQPQHF. The CDR3 nucleotides are TGTGCCACCCAACACCTAAGGACTAGTTATAGCAATCAGCCCCAGCATTTT. The rearrangement links TRBV15 to TRBJ1-5; no firm D call. Trimming removed 8 bases at V and 0 bases at J, with 20 bases between. The CDR3 spans 17 residues. Germline CDR1 is LNHNV and CDR2 is YYDKDF (reference sequence).

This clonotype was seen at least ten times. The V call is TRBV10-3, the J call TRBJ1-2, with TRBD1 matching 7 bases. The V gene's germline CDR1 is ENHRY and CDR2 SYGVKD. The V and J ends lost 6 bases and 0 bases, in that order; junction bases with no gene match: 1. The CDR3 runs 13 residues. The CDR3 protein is CAIRGQSNYGYTF. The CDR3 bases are TGTGCCATCAGGGGACAGTCTAACTATGGCTACACCTTC.

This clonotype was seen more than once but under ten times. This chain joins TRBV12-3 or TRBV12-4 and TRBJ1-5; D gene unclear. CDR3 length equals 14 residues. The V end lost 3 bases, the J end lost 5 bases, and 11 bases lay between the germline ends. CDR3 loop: CASSFGRLYQPQHF. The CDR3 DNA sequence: TGTGCCAGCAGTTTTGGCAGGCTCTATCAGCCCCAGCATTTT.

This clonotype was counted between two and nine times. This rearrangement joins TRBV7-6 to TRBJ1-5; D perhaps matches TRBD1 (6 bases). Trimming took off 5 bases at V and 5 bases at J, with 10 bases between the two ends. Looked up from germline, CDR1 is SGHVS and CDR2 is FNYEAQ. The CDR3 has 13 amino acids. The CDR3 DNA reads TGTGCCAGCAGCGCAGACAGGTATCAGCCCCAGCATTTT. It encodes CASSADRYQPQHF.

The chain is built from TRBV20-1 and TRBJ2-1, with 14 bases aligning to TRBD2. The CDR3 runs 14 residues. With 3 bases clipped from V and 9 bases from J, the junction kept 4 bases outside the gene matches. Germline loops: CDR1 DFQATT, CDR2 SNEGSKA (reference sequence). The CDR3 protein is CSARGTSGRVEQFF. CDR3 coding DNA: TGCAGTGCTAGGGGGACTAGCGGGAGAGTTGAGCAGTTCTTC.

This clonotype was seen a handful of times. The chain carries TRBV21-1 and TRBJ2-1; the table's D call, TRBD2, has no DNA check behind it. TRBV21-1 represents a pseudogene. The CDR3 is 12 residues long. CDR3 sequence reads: CASSARYNEQFF. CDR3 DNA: TGTGCCAGCTCGGCTAGGTACAATGAGCAGTTCTTC.

The CDR3 sequence: CASSFYGNTGELFF. The CDR3 region has the DNA TGTGCCAGCAGCTTCTACGGTAACACCGGGGAGCTGTTTTTT. V gene TRBV5-6 combines with J gene TRBJ2-2; the D is unclear. V was pared by 2 bases and J by 2 bases, with 7 bases between. Germline V gene data show CDR1 as SGHDT and CDR2 as YYEEEE. This CDR3 is built from 14 residues. The whole variable domain, filled in from reference TRBV5-6 and TRBJ2-2, reads DAGVTQSPTHLIKTRGQQVTLRCSPKSGHDTVSWYQQALGQGPQFIFQYYEEEERQRGNFPDRFSGHQFPNYSSELNVNALLLGDSALYLCASSFYGNTGELFFGEGSRLTVL.

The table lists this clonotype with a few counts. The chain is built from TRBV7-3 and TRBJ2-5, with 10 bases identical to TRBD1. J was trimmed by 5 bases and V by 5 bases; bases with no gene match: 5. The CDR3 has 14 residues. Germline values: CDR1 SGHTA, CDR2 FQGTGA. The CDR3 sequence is CASSPTGGIETQYF. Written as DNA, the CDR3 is TGTGCCAGCAGCCCGACAGGGGGCATCGAGACCCAGTACTTC.

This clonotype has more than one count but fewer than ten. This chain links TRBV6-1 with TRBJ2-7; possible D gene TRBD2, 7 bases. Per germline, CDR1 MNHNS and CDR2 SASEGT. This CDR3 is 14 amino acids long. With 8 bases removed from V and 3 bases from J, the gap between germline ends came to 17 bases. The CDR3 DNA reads TGTGCCAGCGAAGCCGGGGGGCACCGCTACGAGCAGTACTTC. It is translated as CASEAGGHRYEQYF.

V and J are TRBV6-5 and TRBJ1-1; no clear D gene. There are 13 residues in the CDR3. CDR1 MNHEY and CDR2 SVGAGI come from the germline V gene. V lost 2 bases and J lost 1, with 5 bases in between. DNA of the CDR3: TGTGCCAGCAGTTACAACTGGAACACTGAAGCTTTCTTT. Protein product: CASSYNWNTEAFF.

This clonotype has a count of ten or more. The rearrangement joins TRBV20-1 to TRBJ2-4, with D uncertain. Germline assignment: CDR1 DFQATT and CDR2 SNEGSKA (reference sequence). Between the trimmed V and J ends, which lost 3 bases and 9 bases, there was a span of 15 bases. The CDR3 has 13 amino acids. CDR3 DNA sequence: TGCAGTGCTAGTAGAGACGACGGAGCCATTCAGTACTTC. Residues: CSASRDDGAIQYF.

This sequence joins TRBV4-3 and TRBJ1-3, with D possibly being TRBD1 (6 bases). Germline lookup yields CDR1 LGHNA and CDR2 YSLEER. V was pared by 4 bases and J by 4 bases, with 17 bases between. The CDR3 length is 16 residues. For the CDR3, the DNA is TGCGCCAGCAGCCTCGCGGCCGGGGGGCTCGGAAACACCATATATTTT. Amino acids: CASSLAAGGLGNTIYF.

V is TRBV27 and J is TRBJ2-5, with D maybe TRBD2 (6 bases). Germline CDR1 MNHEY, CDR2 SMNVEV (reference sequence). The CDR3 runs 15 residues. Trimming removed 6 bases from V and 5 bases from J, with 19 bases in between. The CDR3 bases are TGTGCCAGCAGCTCAAGCGGGTATACATTCGAGACCCAGTACTTC. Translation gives CASSSSGYTFETQYF.

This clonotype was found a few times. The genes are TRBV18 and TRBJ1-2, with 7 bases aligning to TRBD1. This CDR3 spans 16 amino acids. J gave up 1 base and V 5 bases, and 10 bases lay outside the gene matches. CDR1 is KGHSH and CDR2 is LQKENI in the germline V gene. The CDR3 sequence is CASSTGTVDLNYGYTF. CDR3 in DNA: TGTGCCAGCTCAACCGGGACAGTTGACCTTAACTATGGCTACACCTTC.

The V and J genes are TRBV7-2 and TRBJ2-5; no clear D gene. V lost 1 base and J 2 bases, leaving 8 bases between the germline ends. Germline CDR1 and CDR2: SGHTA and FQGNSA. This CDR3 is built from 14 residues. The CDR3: CASSLVITQETQYF. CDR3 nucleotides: TGTGCCAGCAGCTTAGTAATAACTCAAGAGACCCAGTACTTC.

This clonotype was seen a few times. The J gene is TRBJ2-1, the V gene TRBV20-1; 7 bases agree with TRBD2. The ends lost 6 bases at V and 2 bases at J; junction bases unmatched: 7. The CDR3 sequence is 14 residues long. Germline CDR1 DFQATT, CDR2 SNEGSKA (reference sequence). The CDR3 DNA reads TGCAGTGCCGTCCGGCTAGCGGCCTACAATGAGCAGTTCTTC. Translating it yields CSAVRLAAYNEQFF.

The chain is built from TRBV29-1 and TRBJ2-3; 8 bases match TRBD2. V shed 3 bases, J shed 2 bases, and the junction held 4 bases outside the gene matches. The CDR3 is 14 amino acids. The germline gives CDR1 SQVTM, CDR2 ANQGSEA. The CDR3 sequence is CSVERGVTTDTQYF. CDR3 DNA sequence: TGCAGCGTTGAGCGGGGGGTGACCACAGATACGCAGTATTTT.

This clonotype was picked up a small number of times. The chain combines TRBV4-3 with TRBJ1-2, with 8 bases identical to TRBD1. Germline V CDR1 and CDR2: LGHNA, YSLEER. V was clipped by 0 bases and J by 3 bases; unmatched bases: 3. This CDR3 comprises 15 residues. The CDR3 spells CASSQEPGGHYGYTF. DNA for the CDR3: TGCGCCAGCAGCCAAGAACCAGGGGGCCACTATGGCTACACCTTC.

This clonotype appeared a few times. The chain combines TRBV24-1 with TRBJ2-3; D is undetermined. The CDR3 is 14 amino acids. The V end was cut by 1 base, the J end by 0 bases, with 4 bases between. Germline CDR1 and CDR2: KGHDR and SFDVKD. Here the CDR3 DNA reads TGTGCCACCAGTGATTTTGCTAGCACAGATACGCAGTATTTT. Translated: CATSDFASTDTQYF.

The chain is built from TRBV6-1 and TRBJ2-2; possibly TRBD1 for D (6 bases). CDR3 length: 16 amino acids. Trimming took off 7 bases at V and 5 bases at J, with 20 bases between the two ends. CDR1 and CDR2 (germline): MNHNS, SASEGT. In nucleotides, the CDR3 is TGTGCCAGCACCCAGGGCCGACAGGCTGCTACCGGGGAGCTGTTTTTT. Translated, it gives CASTQGRQAATGELFF.

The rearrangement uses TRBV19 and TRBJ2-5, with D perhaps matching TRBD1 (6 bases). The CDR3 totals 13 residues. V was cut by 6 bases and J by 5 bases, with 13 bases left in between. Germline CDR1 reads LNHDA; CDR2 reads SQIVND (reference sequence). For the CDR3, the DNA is TGTGCCAGTAGGCCCAGGGGTATCGAGACCCAGTACTTC. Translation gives CASRPRGIETQYF.

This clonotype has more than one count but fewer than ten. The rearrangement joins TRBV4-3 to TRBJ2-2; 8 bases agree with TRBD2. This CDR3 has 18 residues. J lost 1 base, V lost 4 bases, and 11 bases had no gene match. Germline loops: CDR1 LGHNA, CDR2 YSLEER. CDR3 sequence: CASSLVYGREGNTGELFF. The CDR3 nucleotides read TGCGCCAGCAGCCTAGTATATGGACGGGAGGGGAACACCGGGGAGCTGTTTTTT.